The 28 T cell receptor beta chains listed next were all sequenced from one sample in a study of OX40 agonist ivuxolimab in advanced cancers. Measured with immunoSEQ multiplex PCR; TCRdb has only the in-frame clones, and not every one. The repertoire holds roughly 36,000 clones, roughly 87% seen once, with 8.5% to 9.5% in the top ten. The sequenced sample was CD4+ or CD8+ T cells sorted from blood, obtained in a trial of the OX40 agonist ivuxolimab. Every receptor here comes from an adult with an advanced solid tumor such as melanoma, head and neck, liver or kidney cancer.

The chain recombines TRBV11-3 with TRBJ2-2; 10 nucleotides match TRBD2. Germline-derived CDR1 and CDR2 are SGHNT and YENEEA. Trimming removed 5 bases from V and 2 bases from J; junction bases left unmatched: 2. The CDR3 runs to 15 residues. The CDR3 protein is CASSPSGSNTGELFF. Written as DNA, the CDR3 is TGTGCCAGCAGCCCTAGCGGGAGTAACACCGGGGAGCTGTTTTTT.

This clone was seen a handful of times. This sequence joins TRBV2 and TRBJ2-7, with no clear D. Trimming pared 6 bases from V and 3 bases from J, leaving 9 bases between. CDR1 SNHLY and CDR2 FYNNEI come from the germline V gene. The CDR3 length is 12 residues. The chain's CDR3 is CASSPGDYEQYF. In DNA form, the CDR3 reads TGTGCCAGCAGCCCGGGCGACTACGAGCAGTACTTC.

The chain is built from TRBV4-3 and TRBJ2-4, with 8 nucleotides matching TRBD1. V shed 3 bases and J 1 base; nucleotides not matched to a gene: 5. Looked up from germline, CDR1 is LGHNA and CDR2 is YSLEER. The CDR3 loop spans 16 amino acids. CDR3 sequence: CASSQGQGAAKNIQYF. The CDR3 bases are TGCGCCAGCAGCCAGGGGCAGGGGGCCGCCAAAAACATTCAGTACTTC.

J is TRBJ2-7 and V is TRBV10-3; unclear D gene. The CDR3 consists of 15 residues. The germline V and J ends were trimmed by 3 bases and 3 bases, with 15 bases remaining between them. Germline V gene sequence: CDR1 ENHRY, CDR2 SYGVKD. CDR3 DNA sequence: TGTGCCATCAGTGAAGCTGGTACCCTGGGCTACGAGCAGTACTTC. Translating it yields CAISEAGTLGYEQYF.

V and J are TRBV6-1 and TRBJ2-5, with D unclear. The CDR3 contains 17 residues. The germline V gene encodes CDR1 MNHNS and CDR2 SASEGT. V was clipped by 0 bases and J by 2 bases, with 16 bases between them. The chain's CDR3 is CASSEALAGHLQETQYF. The CDR3 nucleotides are TGTGCCAGCAGTGAAGCGCTGGCAGGCCATCTACAAGAGACCCAGTACTTC.

In DNA form, the CDR3 reads TGTGCCTGGGGACGGAGGAACACTGAAGCTTTCTTT. This sequence encodes CAWGRRNTEAFF. The chain joins TRBV30 to TRBJ1-1, with D unclear. V was pared by 5 bases and J by 1 base, with 8 bases between. Germline CDR1 is GTSNPN and CDR2 is SVGIG (reference sequence). This CDR3 has 12 amino acids. Full variable domain (rest looked up from reference TRBV30 and TRBJ1-1): SQTIHQWPATLVQPVGSPLSLECTVEGTSNPNLYWYRQAAGRGLQLLFYSVGIGQISSEVPQNLSASRPQDRQFILSSKKLLLSDSGFYLCAWGRRNTEAFFGQGTRLTVV.

This chain connects TRBV9 to TRBJ2-5; 9 bases fit TRBD2. CDR1 is SGDLS and CDR2 is YYNGEE in the germline V gene. The CDR3 sequence is 14 residues long. J was trimmed by 5 bases and V by 0 bases; bases with no gene match: 2. Here the CDR3 DNA reads TGTGCCAGCAGCGTAGATAGCGGGAGTGAGACCCAGTACTTC. Residues: CASSVDSGSETQYF. Together with reference TRBV9 and TRBJ2-5, the CDR3 gives the full variable domain: DSGVTQTPKHLITATGQRVTLRCSPRSGDLSVYWYQQSLDQGLQFLIQYYNGEERAKGNILERFSAQQFPDLHSELNLSSLELGDSALYFCASSVDSGSETQYFGPGTRLLVL.

CDR3 sequence: CASRLRDRGYEQYF. CDR3 sequence (DNA): TGCGCCAGCCGACTCAGGGACAGGGGTTACGAGCAGTACTTC. The J gene is TRBJ2-7, the V gene TRBV5-1; 10 nucleotides agree with TRBD1. Germline V gene sequence: CDR1 SGHRS, CDR2 YFSETQ. The CDR3 loop spans 14 amino acids. With V trimmed by 7 bases and J by 4 bases, 8 bases remained unmatched.

The chain links TRBV9 to TRBJ1-4; D gene ambiguous. CDR1 is SGDLS and CDR2 is YYNGEE in the germline V gene. The CDR3 is 15 amino acids. The germline V and J ends were trimmed by 2 bases and 8 bases, with 16 bases remaining between them. The CDR3 sequence: CASSVSLGLGEKLFF. CDR3 in DNA: TGTGCCAGCAGCGTTTCCCTAGGGCTGGGAGAAAAACTGTTTTTT.

The chain joins TRBV5-1 to TRBJ1-6; no firm D call. Germline assignment: CDR1 SGHRS and CDR2 YFSETQ. This CDR3 contains 13 residues. Trimming removed 4 bases from V and 6 bases from J, with 8 bases in between. The CDR3 DNA sequence: TGCGCCAGCAGCACGGACGGTAATTCACCCCTCCACTTT. This encodes CASSTDGNSPLHF. Full variable domain (rest looked up from reference TRBV5-1 and TRBJ1-6): KAGVTQTPRYLIKTRGQQVTLSCSPISGHRSVSWYQQTPGQGLQFLFEYFSETQRNKGNFPGRFSGRQFSNSRSEMNVSTLELGDSALYLCASSTDGNSPLHFGNGTRLTVT.

In regard to this clone: The same CDR3 arises from other DNA sequences in this sample as well. This sequence joins TRBV28 and TRBJ1-1; no firm D call. Trimming took off 6 bases at V and 2 bases at J, with 10 bases between the two ends. CDR1 MDHEN and CDR2 SYDVKM come from the germline V gene. The CDR3 spans 13 residues. CDR3 nucleotide sequence: TGTGCCAGCAGCCGTGGACCTAACACTGAAGCTTTCTTT. It is translated as CASSRGPNTEAFF. Drawing the rest from reference TRBV28 and TRBJ1-1, the complete variable domain is DVKVTQSSRYLVKRTGEKVFLECVQDMDHENMFWYRQDPGLGLRLIYFSYDVKMKEKGDIPEGYSVSREKKERFSLILESASTNQTSMYLCASSRGPNTEAFFGQGTRLTVV.

This clone showed up just once. The chain recombines TRBV27 with TRBJ2-7; D remains ambiguous. The CDR3 consists of 13 residues. CDR1 and CDR2 (germline): MNHEY, SMNVEV (reference sequence). Trimming stripped 4 bases from V and 6 bases from J, with 13 bases between. As DNA, the CDR3 is TGTGCCAGCAGTTGGACGCGTAGATCCGAGCAGTACTTC. Its translation: CASSWTRRSEQYF.

The V and J genes are TRBV5-8 and TRBJ1-1; no reliable D call. The CDR3 consists of 13 residues. Germline V lookup: CDR1 SGHTS, CDR2 YDEGEE. Deletions cut 0 bases from V and 6 bases from J, with 9 bases between. CDR3 region: CASSLAPSPEAFF. Here the CDR3 DNA reads TGTGCCAGCAGCTTGGCCCCGAGTCCTGAAGCTTTCTTT. Supplemented by reference TRBV5-8 and TRBJ1-1, the full variable domain reads EAGVTQSPTHLIKTRGQQATLRCSPISGHTSVYWYQQALGLGLQFLLWYDEGEERNRGNFPPRFSGRQFPNYSSELNVNALELEDSALYLCASSLAPSPEAFFGQGTRLTVV.

This clone was found once. The chain couples TRBV9 to TRBJ2-7; D unclear. CDR1 is SGDLS, CDR2 YYNGEE, per germline. V lost 0 bases, J lost 2 bases, and 9 bases lay in between. The CDR3 extends over 14 amino acids. This chain's CDR3 is CASSVAQVPYEQYF. The CDR3 coding sequence is TGTGCCAGCAGCGTAGCTCAGGTTCCCTACGAGCAGTACTTC.

This chain joins TRBV14 and TRBJ1-1; TRBD1 matches 8 bases. The V and J ends lost 4 bases and 1 base, in that order; junction bases with no gene match: 5. The length of the CDR3 is 15 residues. Germline V gene sequence: CDR1 SGHDN, CDR2 FVKESK. CDR3 in DNA: TGTGCCAGCAGCCTTCCGGGACAGGCGAACACTGAAGCTTTCTTT. Translated: CASSLPGQANTEAFF.

The chain couples TRBV6-5 to TRBJ1-5; no firm D call. This CDR3 contains 14 residues. Germline assignment: CDR1 MNHEY and CDR2 SVGAGI. V gave up 1 base and J gave up 6 bases, with 10 bases separating them. CDR3 nucleotides: TGTGCCAGCAGTTACTGGGAGGGATCTCAGCCCCAGCATTTT. It codes for CASSYWEGSQPQHF.

The genes are TRBV7-8 and TRBJ1-5, with D hard to call. Germline lookup yields CDR1 SGHVS and CDR2 FQNEAQ. CDR3 length: 15 residues. Trimming removed 4 bases at V and 0 bases at J, with 10 bases between. The CDR3 loop reads CASSWAAYSNQPQHF. CDR3 nucleotides: TGTGCCAGCAGCTGGGCCGCGTATAGCAATCAGCCCCAGCATTTT.

The genes are TRBV6-5 and TRBJ1-5; TRBD1 might be the D (5 bases). The germline V and J ends were trimmed by 2 bases and 0 bases, with 8 bases remaining between them. The CDR3 is 15 amino acids. Germline V gene data show CDR1 as MNHEY and CDR2 as SVGAGI. The CDR3: CASSYQGPSNQPQHF. Written as DNA, the CDR3 is TGTGCCAGCAGTTACCAGGGACCTAGCAATCAGCCCCAGCATTTT.

This chain links TRBV5-6 with TRBJ2-5, with 8 bases lining up with TRBD2. Germline CDR1 and CDR2: SGHDT and YYEEEE. V was pared by 4 bases and J by 4 bases, with 6 bases of the junction left unmatched. The CDR3 loop spans 14 amino acids. The CDR3 spells CASSLAGLRETQYF. CDR3 DNA: TGTGCCAGCAGCCTAGCGGGTCTGAGAGAGACCCAGTACTTC.

The V gene is TRBV5-1, the J gene TRBJ1-1; no definite D call. Germline V gene sequence: CDR1 SGHRS, CDR2 YFSETQ. Trimming left V 0 bases short and J 1 base short, with 4 bases between. The CDR3 length is 13 residues. CDR3 coding DNA: TGCGCCAGCAGCTTGGGAGCGAACACTGAAGCTTTCTTT. Its translation: CASSLGANTEAFF.

V usage is TRBV20-1 and J usage is TRBJ1-2; the D is unclear. The germline V and J ends were trimmed by 3 bases and 12 bases, with 11 bases remaining between them. CDR1 and CDR2 from the germline V gene are DFQATT and SNEGSKA (reference sequence). The CDR3 spans 10 residues. CDR3 amino acids: CSARMRDDTF. CDR3 sequence (DNA): TGCAGTGCTAGGATGCGGGATGACACCTTC.

The gene calls are TRBV29-1 and TRBJ2-7; TRBD1 matches 9 bases. The CDR3 is 13 amino acids. Germline assignment: CDR1 SQVTM and CDR2 ANQGSEA. Trimming at V came to 4 bases and at J to 4 bases, leaving 5 bases not matched to a gene. The CDR3 loop reads CSVAGTGKYEQYF. CDR3 in DNA: TGCAGCGTTGCCGGGACAGGGAAATACGAGCAGTACTTC.

V gene TRBV6-5 combines with J gene TRBJ1-2, with D hard to call. CDR3 length: 13 residues. The ends were cut back, 4 bases at V and 2 bases at J, with 8 bases in the middle. The germline CDR1 and CDR2 sequences are MNHEY and SVGAGI. CDR3 coding DNA: TGTGCCAGCAGTTTGGACGGAAACTATGGCTACACCTTC. Its translation is CASSLDGNYGYTF.

The V and J genes are TRBV19 and TRBJ2-5; D is perhaps TRBD1 (5 bases). The closer fit of TRBJ2-7 to the DNA end suggests the J call may be wrong. CDR3 length: 14 amino acids. The germline V gene encodes CDR1 LNHDA and CDR2 SQIVND (reference sequence). The CDR3 here is CASSMTASSYEQYF. CDR3 bases: TGTGCCAGTAGTATGACAGCGTCCTCCTACGAGCAGTACTTC.

The chain carries TRBV29-1 and TRBJ1-2; unclear D gene. CDR3 length: 11 amino acids. CDR1 is SQVTM, CDR2 ANQGSEA, per germline. Trimming left V 4 bases short and J 6 bases short, with 9 bases between. The CDR3 DNA sequence: TGCAGCGTTGGGGAGGACCATGGCTACACCTTC. Residues: CSVGEDHGYTF.

This rearrangement joins TRBV11-2 to TRBJ1-6; 10 bases are shared with TRBD1. The V and J ends lost 1 base and 10 bases, in that order; junction bases with no gene match: 16. Germline V gene sequence: CDR1 SGHAT, CDR2 FQNNGV. This CDR3 comprises 19 residues. The CDR3 region is CASSLGPLDRGLKDSPLHF. CDR3 sequence (DNA): TGTGCCAGCAGCTTAGGACCCCTCGACAGGGGGCTAAAGGACTCACCCCTCCACTTT.

This rearrangement joins TRBV28 to TRBJ1-1; no clear D. Germline loops: CDR1 MDHEN, CDR2 SYDVKM. The CDR3 sequence is 13 residues long. The V end lost 8 bases, the J end lost 7 bases, and 17 bases lay between the germline ends. The chain's CDR3 is CASQEGGSSEAFF. The CDR3 nucleotides read TGTGCCAGCCAGGAGGGAGGGTCCAGTGAAGCTTTCTTT.

This clone appeared a few times. The gene calls are TRBV27 and TRBJ2-2, with unresolved D. Germline-derived CDR1 and CDR2 are MNHEY and SMNVEV (reference sequence). V was cut by 6 bases and J by 3 bases, with 8 bases left in between. The CDR3 covers 13 residues. CDR3: CASSPSYTGELFF. CDR3 bases: TGTGCCAGCAGCCCGTCTTACACCGGGGAGCTGTTTTTT.